Each of the 30 T cell receptor beta chains below was sequenced from the same sample in a study of T cell responses to AZD1222 COVID-19 vaccine. Measured with immunoSEQ multiplex PCR; TCRdb has only the in-frame clones, and not every one. The sample contains 180,000 or so clones, around 90% of which appear only once. The input for sequencing was peripheral blood, taken 28 days after the second AZD1222 dose. The receptors shown here come from an adult who received the AZD1222 COVID-19 vaccine.

This chain connects TRBV20-1 to TRBJ2-3; no reliable D call. This CDR3 is 11 amino acids long. V lost 3 bases, J lost 3 bases, and 4 bases lay in between. Germline V gives CDR1 DFQATT, CDR2 SNEGSKA (reference sequence). The CDR3 region has the DNA TGCAGTGCTAGTCCTACAGATACGCAGTATTTT. It codes for CSASPTDTQYF.

The rearrangement uses TRBV28 and TRBJ2-1, with 10 positions matching TRBD2. The CDR3 has 14 residues. The germline gives CDR1 MDHEN, CDR2 SYDVKM. V lost 5 bases, J lost 7 bases, and 5 bases stayed unmatched. CDR3 loop: CASSPQLAGNEQFF. The CDR3 nucleotides are TGTGCCAGCAGTCCGCAACTAGCGGGAAATGAGCAGTTCTTC.

The rearrangement uses TRBV6-6 and TRBJ2-2, with 11 nucleotides matching TRBD2. J gave up 2 bases and V 5 bases, and 13 bases lay outside the gene matches. Germline-derived CDR1 and CDR2 are MNHNY and SVGAGI (reference sequence). CDR3 size: 19 residues. CDR3 DNA sequence: TGTGCCAGCAGTCTTAGCGGGGGGGCCAATTTGGATAACACCGGGGAGCTGTTTTTT. Translating gives CASSLSGGANLDNTGELFF.

This sequence joins TRBV30 and TRBJ1-2; the D is unclear. Trimming pared 2 bases from V and 3 bases from J, leaving 10 bases between. The CDR3 is 13 residues long. Germline CDR1 GTSNPN, CDR2 SVGIG (reference sequence). The CDR3 reads CAWSTAGHYGYTF. The CDR3 DNA reads TGTGCCTGGAGTACGGCAGGCCACTATGGCTACACCTTC.

This clone is a singleton in its sample. This chain connects TRBV29-1 to TRBJ2-1, with 7 bases that match TRBD2. The germline V gene encodes CDR1 SQVTM and CDR2 ANQGSEA. V was pared by 0 bases and J by 4 bases, with 6 bases of the junction left unmatched. The CDR3 is made up of 15 amino acids. This CDR3 is CSVEDWRETYNEQFF. Written as DNA, the CDR3 is TGCAGCGTTGAAGACTGGCGGGAGACATACAATGAGCAGTTCTTC.

J is TRBJ2-5 and V is TRBV7-6; D unresolved. V lost 5 bases to trimming and J lost 5 bases, with 6 bases between them. There are 11 residues in the CDR3. Germline assignment: CDR1 SGHVS and CDR2 FNYEAQ. CDR3 sequence (DNA): TGTGCCAGCAGCCATCAGGAGACCCAGTACTTC. Translating gives CASSHQETQYF.

The chain couples TRBV7-2 to TRBJ1-4; TRBD1 aligns across 9 bases. V shed 5 bases and J 5 bases; nucleotides not matched to a gene: 9. This CDR3 is built from 16 residues. Germline V gene data show CDR1 as SGHTA and CDR2 as FQGNSA. CDR3 protein: CASSTTGTGRNEKLFF. As DNA, the CDR3 is TGTGCCAGCAGCACAACCGGGACAGGGAGGAATGAAAAACTGTTTTTT.

Comments on this clone: This sample includes further DNA sequences coding for the same CDR3. J is TRBJ1-5 and V is TRBV18, with 9 bases lining up with TRBD1. Germline loops: CDR1 KGHSH, CDR2 LQKENI. V was clipped by 3 bases and J by 7 bases; unmatched bases: 7. The CDR3 sequence is 15 residues long. CDR3 sequence (DNA): TGTGCCAGCTCACCTGCGGGACAGGGTACCCAGCCCCAGCATTTT. Protein sequence: CASSPAGQGTQPQHF.

The rearrangement links TRBV9 to TRBJ1-1, with D perhaps TRBD1 (6 bases). CDR1 and CDR2 from the germline V gene are SGDLS and YYNGEE. Trimming stripped 0 bases from V and 6 bases from J, with 9 bases between. The CDR3 runs to 13 residues. CDR3 region: CASSVGGHPEAFF. Written as DNA, the CDR3 is TGTGCCAGCAGCGTAGGGGGACACCCTGAAGCTTTCTTT.

The rearrangement joins TRBV5-4 to TRBJ2-2; TRBD1 might be the D (6 bases). Trimming shortened V by 0 bases and J by 6 bases, and 18 bases separated the two germline ends. Germline CDR1 and CDR2: SGHNT and YYREEE (reference sequence). The CDR3 has 17 amino acids. The DNA of the CDR3 is TGTGCCAGCAGCTTGGGGGCAGGGGTCAATTTTCCCGGGGAGCTGTTTTTT. Its translation is CASSLGAGVNFPGELFF.

The rearrangement uses TRBV5-4 and TRBJ2-5; TRBD2 matches 11 bases. The CDR3 is 16 amino acids. Germline assignment: CDR1 SGHNT and CDR2 YYREEE (reference sequence). V was clipped by 4 bases and J by 4 bases; unmatched bases: 9. The CDR3 loop reads CASSPALAGEGETQYF. CDR3 nucleotide sequence: TGTGCCAGCAGCCCAGCACTAGCGGGGGAGGGAGAGACCCAGTACTTC. Full variable domain (missing parts from reference TRBV5-4 and TRBJ2-5): ETGVTQSPTHLIKTRGQQVTLRCSSQSGHNTVSWYQQALGQGPQFIFQYYREEENGRGNFPPRFSGLQFPNYSSELNVNALELDDSALYLCASSPALAGEGETQYFGPGTRLLVL.

This chain connects TRBV10-3 to TRBJ2-2; D possibly matches TRBD1 or TRBD2 (5 bases each). This CDR3 is 14 amino acids long. Trimming pared 7 bases from V and 3 bases from J, leaving 12 bases between. The germline gives CDR1 ENHRY, CDR2 SYGVKD. The CDR3 protein is CAITSGRDTGELFF. DNA for the CDR3: TGTGCCATCACATCGGGGCGCGACACCGGGGAGCTGTTTTTT.

J is TRBJ1-3 and V is TRBV11-2; D possibly corresponds to TRBD1 (5 bases). Trimming removed 1 base at V and 0 bases at J, with 16 bases between. CDR3 size: 18 residues. The germline V gene encodes CDR1 SGHAT and CDR2 FQNNGV. This CDR3 is CASSLGGRGRSSGNTIYF. The CDR3 bases are TGTGCCAGCAGCTTAGGGGGGAGGGGACGCAGCTCTGGAAACACCATATATTTT.

Only a few counts were recorded for this clone. J is TRBJ2-7 and V is TRBV4-1; possibly TRBD1 or TRBD2 for D (6 bases each). The germline V gene encodes CDR1 MGHRA and CDR2 YSYEKL. V lost 1 base, J lost 0 bases, and 16 bases lay in between. The CDR3 totals 17 residues. CDR3 protein: CASSQVYSGGYSYEQYF. The CDR3 coding sequence is TGCGCCAGCAGCCAAGTTTATTCCGGGGGCTACTCCTACGAGCAGTACTTC.

The J gene is TRBJ1-6, the V gene TRBV3-1 (or the pseudogene TRBV3-2); D unresolved. Trimming shortened V by 6 bases and J by 9 bases, and 15 bases separated the two germline ends. From germline, CDR1 is LGHDT and CDR2 YNNKEL (reference sequence). The CDR3 covers 14 residues. The CDR3 sequence: CASRPQNWGSPLHF. CDR3 coding DNA: TGTGCCAGCAGACCACAAAACTGGGGTTCACCCCTCCACTTT.

The chain joins TRBV5-6 to TRBJ1-2, with unresolved D. Trimming stripped 1 base from V and 2 bases from J, with 9 bases between. This CDR3 is 14 amino acids long. Per the germline V gene, CDR1 is SGHDT and CDR2 is YYEEEE. CDR3 in amino acids: CASSLRHPNYGYTF. In DNA, the CDR3 is TGTGCCAGCAGCTTGAGACATCCGAACTATGGCTACACCTTC. Full variable domain (missing parts from reference TRBV5-6 and TRBJ1-2): DAGVTQSPTHLIKTRGQQVTLRCSPKSGHDTVSWYQQALGQGPQFIFQYYEEEERQRGNFPDRFSGHQFPNYSSELNVNALLLGDSALYLCASSLRHPNYGYTFGSGTRLTVV.

This chain uses TRBV2 with TRBJ2-3; D is undetermined. There are 11 residues in the CDR3. Germline assignment: CDR1 SNHLY and CDR2 FYNNEI. V was clipped by 5 bases and J by 5 bases, with 5 bases between them. The CDR3: CASSYEDTQYF. CDR3 bases: TGTGCCAGCAGTTATGAAGATACGCAGTATTTT.

V usage is TRBV3-1 (or the pseudogene TRBV3-2) and J usage is TRBJ2-7; 7 nucleotides match TRBD1. The V gene end was trimmed by 0 bases and the J gene end by 11 bases; junction bases not matched to a gene: 10. The V gene's germline CDR1 is LGHDT and CDR2 YNNKEL (reference sequence). This CDR3 spans 14 amino acids. The CDR3 nucleotides are TGTGCCAGCAGCCAAGAACGAGGCTCGACAGGGAAGTACTTC. It translates to CASSQERGSTGKYF.

This clone was found once. The V and J genes are TRBV21-1 and TRBJ1-1; the table assigns TRBD1, which was not confirmed against the DNA. TRBV21-1 is recorded as a pseudogene. The CDR3 has 18 residues. CDR3 nucleotide sequence: TGTGCCAGCAGCAAAGTGCAAGGACAGGCCGATTTAAGAACTGAAGCTTTCTTT. This gives the protein CASSKVQGQADLRTEAFF.

The CDR3: CASSHNTEAFF. The CDR3 DNA sequence: TGTGCCAGCAGTCACAACACTGAAGCTTTCTTT. This chain connects TRBV27 to TRBJ1-1; the D is unclear. V was pared by 5 bases and J by 2 bases, with 3 bases between. Germline CDR1 reads MNHEY; CDR2 reads SMNVEV (reference sequence). This CDR3 is 11 amino acids long.

A remark on this clone: The same CDR3 also results from other DNA sequences found in this sample. This chain uses TRBV7-2 with TRBJ1-1; D is ambiguous. Trimming removed 6 bases from V and 0 bases from J, with 11 bases in between. CDR3 size: 14 residues. Germline CDR1 SGHTA, CDR2 FQGNSA. CDR3 region: CASSPGRLNTEAFF. DNA for the CDR3: TGTGCCAGCAGTCCCGGACGGTTGAACACTGAAGCTTTCTTT.

The chain combines TRBV3-1 (or the pseudogene TRBV3-2) with TRBJ2-1; 11 bases agree with TRBD2. The V gene end was trimmed by 2 bases and the J gene end by 9 bases; junction bases not matched to a gene: 12. From germline, CDR1 is LGHDT and CDR2 YNNKEL (reference sequence). CDR3 size: 17 residues. CDR3 region: CASSQWILAGAGLEQFF. DNA for the CDR3: TGTGCCAGCAGCCAATGGATACTAGCGGGGGCTGGCCTTGAGCAGTTCTTC.

CDR3 in amino acids: CASSFRQGAGEPLHF. CDR3 sequence (DNA): TGCGCCAGCAGCTTTCGACAGGGGGCTGGAGAACCCCTCCACTTT. The chain combines TRBV5-1 with TRBJ1-6; 10 bases agree with TRBD1. In germline, CDR1 is SGHRS, CDR2 YFSETQ. V lost 2 bases, J lost 12 bases, and 8 bases stayed unmatched. The CDR3 covers 15 residues.

CDR3 sequence reads: CASSLERGYTEAFF. Here the CDR3 DNA reads TGTGCCAGCAGCTTAGAGAGGGGGTACACTGAAGCTTTCTTT. The chain combines TRBV7-2 with TRBJ1-1, with D perhaps TRBD1 (6 bases). The CDR3 extends over 14 amino acids. CDR1 SGHTA and CDR2 FQGNSA come from the germline V gene. V gave up 1 base and J gave up 3 bases, with 9 bases separating them. Together with reference TRBV7-2 and TRBJ1-1, the CDR3 gives the full variable domain: GAGVSQSPSNKVTEKGKDVELRCDPISGHTALYWYRQSLGQGLEFLIYFQGNSAPDKSGLPSDRFSAERTGGSVSTLTIQRTQQEDSAVYLCASSLERGYTEAFFGQGTRLTVV.

The chain has TRBV24-1 and TRBJ2-5; a possible D gene is TRBD1 (6 bases). The CDR3 is 14 amino acids. Per germline, CDR1 KGHDR and CDR2 SFDVKD. V dropped 2 bases and J dropped 5 bases, with 11 bases sitting between them. The CDR3 reads CATSDSRGRETQYF. CDR3 bases: TGTGCCACCAGTGATTCCAGGGGTCGGGAGACCCAGTACTTC.

The V call is TRBV27, the J call TRBJ1-2; D remains ambiguous. V was clipped by 2 bases and J by 5 bases, with 9 bases between them. The CDR3 is 13 residues long. CDR1 is MNHEY and CDR2 is SMNVEV in the germline V gene (reference sequence). Here the CDR3 DNA reads TGTGCCAGCAGTTTAAGGCAGGAGTATGGCTACACCTTC. Amino acid sequence: CASSLRQEYGYTF.

V usage is TRBV6-5 and J usage is TRBJ1-2, with D hard to call. Germline-derived CDR1 and CDR2 are MNHEY and SVGAGI. Trimming removed 7 bases from V and 1 base from J, with 16 bases in between. This CDR3 spans 15 amino acids. The CDR3 DNA is TGTGCCAGCACCCATGGGAGGGCGGGTAACTATGGCTACACCTTC. The encoded protein is CASTHGRAGNYGYTF.

The V gene is TRBV7-9, the J gene TRBJ1-4; D may be TRBD1 (6 bases). The V gene lost 5 bases and the J gene lost 1 base, with 14 bases spanning the gap. The CDR3 covers 16 residues. Germline V gene lookup returns CDR1 SEHNR and CDR2 FQNEAQ (reference sequence). The CDR3 region is CASSPTIQGTNEKLFF. The CDR3 DNA reads TGTGCCAGCAGCCCAACGATACAGGGAACTAATGAAAAACTGTTTTTT. The whole variable domain, filled in from reference TRBV7-9 and TRBJ1-4, reads DTGVSQNPRHKITKRGQNVTFRCDPISEHNRLYWYRQTLGQGPEFLTYFQNEAQLEKSRLLSDRFSAERPKGSFSTLEIQRTEQGDSAMYLCASSPTIQGTNEKLFFGSGTQLSVL.

The chain has TRBV15 and TRBJ1-4; a possible D gene is TRBD1 (5 bases). Trimming stripped 1 base from V and 4 bases from J, with 13 bases between. Germline V lookup: CDR1 LNHNV, CDR2 YYDKDF (reference sequence). CDR3 length: 16 amino acids. The CDR3 spells CATSRGHTGNNEKLFF. The CDR3 DNA reads as TGTGCCACCAGCAGAGGCCACACAGGAAATAATGAAAAACTGTTTTTT.

The chain is built from TRBV19 and TRBJ2-2; 7 bases align to TRBD1. Per germline, CDR1 LNHDA and CDR2 SQIVND (reference sequence). The CDR3 spans 16 residues. Trimming took 4 bases from V and 3 from J; bases not matched to a gene: 8. DNA of the CDR3: TGTGCCAGTAGTACCCGACAGGGTGGACACACCGGGGAGCTGTTTTTT. This sequence encodes CASSTRQGGHTGELFF.